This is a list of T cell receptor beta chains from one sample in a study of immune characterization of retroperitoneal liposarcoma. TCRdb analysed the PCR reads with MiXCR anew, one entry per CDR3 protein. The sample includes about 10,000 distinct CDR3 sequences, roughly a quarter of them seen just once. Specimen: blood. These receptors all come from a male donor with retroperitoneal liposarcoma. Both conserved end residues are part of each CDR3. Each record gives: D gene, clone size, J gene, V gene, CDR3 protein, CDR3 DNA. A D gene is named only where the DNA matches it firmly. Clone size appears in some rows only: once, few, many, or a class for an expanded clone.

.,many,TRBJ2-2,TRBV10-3,CAISEPLPGELFF,TGTGCCATCAGTGAGCCCCTCCCCGGGGAGCTGTTTTTT
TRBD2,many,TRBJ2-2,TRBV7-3,CASNDSAGVAGELFF,TGTGCCAGCAACGACTCCGCGGGGGTGGCCGGGGAGCTGTTTTTT
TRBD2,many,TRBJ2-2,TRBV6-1,CASTWGGDTGELFF,TGTGCCAGCACCTGGGGGGGGGACACCGGGGAGCTGTTTTTT
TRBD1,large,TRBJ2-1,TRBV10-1,CASRSGTGWNEQFF,TGCGCCAGCAGATCCGGGACAGGGTGGAATGAGCAGTTCTTC
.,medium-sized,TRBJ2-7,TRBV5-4,CASSSGGSSQYF,TGTGCCAGCAGCTCCGGCGGTAGCTCGCAGTACTTC
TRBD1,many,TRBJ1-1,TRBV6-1,CASSKDRENTEAFF,TGTGCCAGCAGTAAGGACAGGGAGAACACTGAAGCTTTCTTT
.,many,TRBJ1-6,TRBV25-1,CASSGGEDNSPLHF,TGTGCCAGCAGTGGGGGGGAGGATAATTCACCCCTCCACTTT
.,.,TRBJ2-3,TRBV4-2,CASSQEALPRTDTQYF,TGTGCCAGCAGCCAAGAGGCCCTACCTAGGACAGATACGCAGTATTTT
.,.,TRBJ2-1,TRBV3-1,CASSQEVGRIQFF,TGTGCCAGCAGCCAAGAGGTGGGACGGATCCAGTTCTTC
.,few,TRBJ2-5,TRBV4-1,CASSQGTSGLGETQYF,TGCGCCAGCAGCCAGGGGACTTCTGGTTTAGGGGAGACCCAGTACTTC
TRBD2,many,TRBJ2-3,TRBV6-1,CASSPGLAVDTQYF,TGTGCCAGCAGTCCGGGACTAGCCGTCGATACGCAGTATTTT
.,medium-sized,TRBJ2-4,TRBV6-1,CASGHTAKNIQYF,TGTGCCAGCGGGCACACGGCCAAAAACATTCAGTACTTC
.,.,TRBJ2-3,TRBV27,CASSFASTDTQYF,TGTGCCAGCAGTTTTGCTAGCACAGATACGCAGTATTTT
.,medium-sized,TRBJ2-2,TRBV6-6,CASSYDAGRELFF,TGTGCCAGCAGTTACGACGCGGGCAGGGAGCTGTTTTTT
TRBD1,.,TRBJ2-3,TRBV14,CASSQGFLVDRGHTDTQYF,TGTGCCAGCAGCCAAGGATTTTTGGTAGACAGGGGGCATACAGATACGCAGTATTTT
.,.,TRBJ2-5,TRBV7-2,CASSYRIAETQYF,TGTGCCAGCAGCTATCGGATAGCTGAGACCCAGTACTTC
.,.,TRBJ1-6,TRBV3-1,CASSQDTGGYDSPLHF,TGTGCCAGCAGCCAAGACACGGGGGGCTATGATTCACCCCTCCACTTT
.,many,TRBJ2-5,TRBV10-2,CASSPGSLETQYF,TGCGCCAGCTCCCCAGGCAGCCTAGAGACCCAGTACTTC
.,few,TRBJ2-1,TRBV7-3,CASRRVPEQFF,TGTGCCAGCAGACGAGTACCTGAGCAGTTCTTC
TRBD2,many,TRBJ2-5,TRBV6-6,CASGGGQETQYF,TGTGCCAGCGGGGGGGGGCAAGAGACCCAGTACTTC
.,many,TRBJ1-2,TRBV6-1,CASSDSQIRAAHGYTF,TGTGCCAGCAGTGATTCCCAAATCAGGGCAGCTCATGGCTACACCTTC
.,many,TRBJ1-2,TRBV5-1,CASRAARRYGYTF,TGCGCCAGCAGAGCAGCGCGTCGCTATGGCTACACCTTC
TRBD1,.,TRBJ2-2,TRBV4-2,CASSQGTGDTGELFF,TGTGCCAGCAGCCAAGGGACAGGGGACACCGGGGAGCTGTTTTTT
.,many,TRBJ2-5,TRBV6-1,CASSEGGGAETQYF,TGTGCCAGCAGTGAGGGGGGGGGGGCTGAGACCCAGTACTTC
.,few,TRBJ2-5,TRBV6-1,CASSIGGQGGETQYF,TGTGCCAGCAGCATTGGTGGGCAGGGGGGAGAGACCCAGTACTTC
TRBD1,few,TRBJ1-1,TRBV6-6,CASSYITGGRAFF,TGTGCCAGCAGTTACATCACAGGGGGACGGGCTTTCTTT
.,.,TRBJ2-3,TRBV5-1,CASSLLGSDTQYF,TGCGCCAGCAGCTTGCTTGGGTCAGATACGCAGTATTTT
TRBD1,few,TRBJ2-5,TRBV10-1,CASSAGQEETQYF,TGCGCCAGCAGTGCCGGACAGGAAGAGACCCAGTACTTC
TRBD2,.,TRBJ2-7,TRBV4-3,CASSLGTSGLYEQYF,TGCGCCAGCAGCCTCGGGACTAGCGGGCTCTACGAGCAGTACTTC
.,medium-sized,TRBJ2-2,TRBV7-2,CASTENTGELFF,TGTGCCAGCACGGAAAACACCGGGGAGCTGTTTTTT